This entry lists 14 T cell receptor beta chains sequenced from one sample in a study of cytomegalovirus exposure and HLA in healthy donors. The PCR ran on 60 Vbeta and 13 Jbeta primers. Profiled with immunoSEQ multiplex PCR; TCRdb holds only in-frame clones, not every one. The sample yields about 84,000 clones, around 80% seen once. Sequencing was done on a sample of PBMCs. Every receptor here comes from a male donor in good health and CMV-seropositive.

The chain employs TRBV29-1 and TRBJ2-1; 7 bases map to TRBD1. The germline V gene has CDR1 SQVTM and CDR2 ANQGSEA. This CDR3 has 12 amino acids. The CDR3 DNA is TGCACTTACAGGGGTACCTACAATGAGCAGTTCTTC. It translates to CTYRGTYNEQFF.

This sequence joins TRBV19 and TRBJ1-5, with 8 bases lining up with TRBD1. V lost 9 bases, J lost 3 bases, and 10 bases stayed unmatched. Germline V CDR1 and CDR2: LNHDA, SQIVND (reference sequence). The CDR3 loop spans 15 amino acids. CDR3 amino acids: CASRPQGATNQPQHF. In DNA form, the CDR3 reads TGTGCCAGCCGCCCTCAGGGGGCTACCAATCAGCCCCAGCATTTT. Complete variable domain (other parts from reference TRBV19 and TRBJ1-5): DGGITQSPKYLFRKEGQNVTLSCEQNLNHDAMYWYRQDPGQGLRLIYYSQIVNDFQKGDIAEGYSVSREKKESFPLTVTSAQKNPTAFYLCASRPQGATNQPQHFGDGTRLSIL.

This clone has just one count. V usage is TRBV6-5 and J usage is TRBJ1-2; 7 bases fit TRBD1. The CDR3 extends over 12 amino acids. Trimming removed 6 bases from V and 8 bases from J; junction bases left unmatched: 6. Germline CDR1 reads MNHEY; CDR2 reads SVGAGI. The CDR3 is CASSSTGLGYTF. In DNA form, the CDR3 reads TGTGCCAGCAGCTCGACAGGGTTGGGCTACACCTTC.

This chain's CDR3 is CASSIVGIAGGTYEQYF. CDR3 DNA sequence: TGTGCCAGTAGTATAGTTGGGATAGCGGGGGGAACCTACGAGCAGTACTTC. V gene TRBV19 combines with J gene TRBJ2-7; TRBD2 matches at 10 bases. Trimming took 1 base from V and 2 from J; bases not matched to a gene: 8. Looked up from germline, CDR1 is LNHDA and CDR2 is SQIVND (reference sequence). This CDR3 is built from 17 residues.

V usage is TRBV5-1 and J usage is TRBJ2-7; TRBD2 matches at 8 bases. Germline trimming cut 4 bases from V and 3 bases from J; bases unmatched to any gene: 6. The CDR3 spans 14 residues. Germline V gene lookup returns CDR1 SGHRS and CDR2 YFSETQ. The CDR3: CASSRFAGGYEQYF. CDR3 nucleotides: TGCGCCAGCAGCCGGTTCGCGGGAGGCTACGAGCAGTACTTC.

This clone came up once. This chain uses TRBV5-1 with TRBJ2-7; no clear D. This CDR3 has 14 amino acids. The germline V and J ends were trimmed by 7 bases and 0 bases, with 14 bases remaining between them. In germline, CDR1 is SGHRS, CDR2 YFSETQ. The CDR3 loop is CASSSAAASYEQYF. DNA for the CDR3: TGCGCCAGCTCGTCGGCGGCGGCCTCCTACGAGCAGTACTTC.

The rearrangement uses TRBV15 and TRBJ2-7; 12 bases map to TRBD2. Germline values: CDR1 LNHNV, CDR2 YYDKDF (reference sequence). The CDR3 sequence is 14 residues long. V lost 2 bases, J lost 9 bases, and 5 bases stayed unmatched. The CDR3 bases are TGTGCCACCAGCAGAAGACTAGCGGGAGACGGGCAGTACTTC. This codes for CATSRRLAGDGQYF.

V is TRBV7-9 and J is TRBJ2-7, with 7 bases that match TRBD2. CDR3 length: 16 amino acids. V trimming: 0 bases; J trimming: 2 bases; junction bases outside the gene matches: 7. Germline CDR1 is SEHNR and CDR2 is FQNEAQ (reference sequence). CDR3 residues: CASSLARGIGTYEQYF. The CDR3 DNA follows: TGTGCCAGCAGCTTAGCGCGGGGGATAGGCACCTACGAGCAGTACTTC.

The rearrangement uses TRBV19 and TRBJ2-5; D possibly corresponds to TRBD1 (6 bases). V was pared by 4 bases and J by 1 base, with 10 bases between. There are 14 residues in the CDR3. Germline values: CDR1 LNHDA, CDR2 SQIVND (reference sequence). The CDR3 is CASSKVGAQETQYF. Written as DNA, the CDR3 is TGTGCCAGTAGTAAGGTGGGGGCCCAAGAGACCCAGTACTTC.

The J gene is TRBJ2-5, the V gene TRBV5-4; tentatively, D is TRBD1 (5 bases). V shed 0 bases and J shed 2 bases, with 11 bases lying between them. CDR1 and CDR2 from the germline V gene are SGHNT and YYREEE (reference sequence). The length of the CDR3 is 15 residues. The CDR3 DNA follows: TGTGCCAGCAGCTTGGACAGGCAAATGCAAGAGACCCAGTACTTC. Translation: CASSLDRQMQETQYF.

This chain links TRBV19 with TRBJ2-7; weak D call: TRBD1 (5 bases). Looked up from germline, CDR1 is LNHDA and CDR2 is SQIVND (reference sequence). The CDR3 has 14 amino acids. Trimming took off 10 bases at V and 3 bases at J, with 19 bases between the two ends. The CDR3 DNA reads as TGTGCCACCCGAAGACAGTCCTCAGTCTACGAGCAGTACTTC. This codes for CATRRQSSVYEQYF.

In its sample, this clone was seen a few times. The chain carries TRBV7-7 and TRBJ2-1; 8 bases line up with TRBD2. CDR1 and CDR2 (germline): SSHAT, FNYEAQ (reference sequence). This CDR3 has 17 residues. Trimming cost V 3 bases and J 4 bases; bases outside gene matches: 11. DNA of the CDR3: TGTGCCAGCAGCTTCTCAAGCGGGGCTAGCGGGTACAATGAGCAGTTCTTC. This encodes CASSFSSGASGYNEQFF.

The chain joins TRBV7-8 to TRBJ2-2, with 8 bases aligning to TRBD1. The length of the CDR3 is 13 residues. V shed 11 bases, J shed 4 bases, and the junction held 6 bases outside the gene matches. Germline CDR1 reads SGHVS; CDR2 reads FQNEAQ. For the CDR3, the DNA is TGTGCCGGAGACAGGGGTGCCACCGGGGAGCTGTTTTTT. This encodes CAGDRGATGELFF.

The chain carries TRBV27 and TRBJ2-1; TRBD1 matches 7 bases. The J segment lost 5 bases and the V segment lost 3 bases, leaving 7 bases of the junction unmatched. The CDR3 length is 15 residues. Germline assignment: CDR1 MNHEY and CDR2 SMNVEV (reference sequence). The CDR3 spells CASSFRDREDNEQFF. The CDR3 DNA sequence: TGTGCCAGCAGTTTTAGAGACAGGGAAGACAATGAGCAGTTCTTC.